This T cell receptor beta chain was recovered during a study of Graves' ophthalmopathy and Graves' hyperthyroidism. Study background: Peripheral blood was collected at initial diagnosis, before any treatment. General study results and limits: Most thyroid clonotypes expanded beyond 0.001 frequency were also found in blood.

TCR beta CDR3 regions were amplified from RNA transcripts. First-round RT-PCR used HTBI primers; second-round multiplex PCR followed. One entry per CDR3 protein, called by TCRdb with MiXCR from the multiplex PCR reads. Seen here are hundreds of thousands of distinct CDR3 sequences, around a fifth observed once, and the top ten hold 2.5% to 3.5%. This clonotype was counted at least ten times. Antigen specificity is unknown. By definition, stable hyperthyroidism involved no ophthalmopathy within 18 months of follow-up. Thyroid ultrasound, orbital computed tomography, TRAb, serum thyroxine and clinical symptoms formed the basis of diagnosis. The TCR comes from a woman between 18 and 30 years old with stable Graves' hyperthyroidism. The material sequenced was peripheral blood.

For the CDR3, the DNA is TGCAGTGCTAGGGTCTGGGGGCGAAAAGAGACCCAGTACTTC. Its protein product is CSARVWGRKETQYF. V is TRBV20-1 and J is TRBJ2-5; D might be TRBD1 (6 bases). V shed 3 bases and J shed 3 bases, with 14 bases lying between them. CDR3 length: 14 residues. Per the germline V gene, CDR1 is DFQATT and CDR2 is SNEGSKA (reference sequence).